The clone carrying this T cell receptor (beta chain) has just a few counts. What it recognizes is unknown. This record belongs to a study of CD8 T cells in ankylosing spondylitis. Study findings and constraints: Seemingly characteristic of ankylosing spondylitis blood was a TCR beta motif consisting of roughly 8 highly homologous variants. Earlier reports found some motif variants in synovial fluid and blood in reactive arthritis. The study looked at matched synovial fluid samples from ankylosing spondylitis patients. Disease-linked clones were reported to be significantly enriched there.

Each TCR beta library was made by quantitative 5'-RACE that incorporated molecular barcodes. TCRdb re-called the 5' RACE reads with MiXCR, one entry per CDR3 protein. In the table there are roughly 260,000 distinct CDR3 sequences, 20% of which are singletons. The CDR3 has 11 amino acids. Trimming took off 7 bases at V and 4 bases at J, with 7 bases between the two ends. The V gene's germline CDR1 is SGHRS and CDR2 YFSETQ. This receptor was identified in a male donor with ankylosing spondylitis or in good health (not recorded which). What was sequenced was blood, either unsorted or a sorted T cell fraction (not recorded which). V and J are TRBV5-1 and TRBJ2-3, with D unresolved. In DNA, the CDR3 is TGCGCCAGCGAGGCGGCAGATACGCAGTATTTT. Residues: CASEAADTQYF. Full variable domain (missing parts from reference TRBV5-1 and TRBJ2-3): KAGVTQTPRYLIKTRGQQVTLSCSPISGHRSVSWYQQTPGQGLQFLFEYFSETQRNKGNFPGRFSGRQFSNSRSEMNVSTLELGDSALYLCASEAADTQYFGPGTRLTVL.